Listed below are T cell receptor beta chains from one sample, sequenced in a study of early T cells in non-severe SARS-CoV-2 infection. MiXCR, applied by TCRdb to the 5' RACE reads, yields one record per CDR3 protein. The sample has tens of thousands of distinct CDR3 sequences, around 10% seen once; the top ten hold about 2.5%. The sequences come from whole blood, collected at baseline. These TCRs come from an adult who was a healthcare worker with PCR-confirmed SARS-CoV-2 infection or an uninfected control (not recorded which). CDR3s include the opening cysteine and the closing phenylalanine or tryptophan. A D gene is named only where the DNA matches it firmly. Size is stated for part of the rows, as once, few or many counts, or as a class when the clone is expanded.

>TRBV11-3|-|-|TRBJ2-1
CASSLTATHEQFF
TGTGCCAGCAGCTTGACGGCCACTCATGAGCAGTTCTTC
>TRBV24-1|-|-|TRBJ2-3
CATSGATYTDTQYF
TGTGCCACCAGTGGGGCAACTTACACAGATACGCAGTATTTT
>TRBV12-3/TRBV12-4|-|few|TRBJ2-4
CASSSDPTSKNIQYF
TGTGCCAGCAGCTCGGACCCTACATCCAAAAACATTCAGTACTTC
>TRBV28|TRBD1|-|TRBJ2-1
CASSRRLGDRGGDEQFF
TGTGCCAGCAGTAGAAGACTCGGGGACAGGGGTGGGGATGAGCAGTTCTTC
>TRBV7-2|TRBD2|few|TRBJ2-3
CASSLRRVTSGIGDTQYF
TGTGCCAGCAGCTTAAGGAGGGTGACTAGCGGAATCGGAGATACGCAGTATTTT
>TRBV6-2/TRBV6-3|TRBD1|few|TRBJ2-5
CASRDRGPETQYF
TGTGCCAGCCGGGACAGGGGGCCGGAGACCCAGTACTTC
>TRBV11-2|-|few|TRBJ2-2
CASSLVNTGELFF
TGTGCCAGCAGCTTAGTAAACACCGGGGAGCTGTTTTTT
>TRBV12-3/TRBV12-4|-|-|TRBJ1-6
CASSFMTLIGSPLHF
TGTGCCAGCAGTTTTATGACCCTTATAGGTTCACCCCTCCACTTT
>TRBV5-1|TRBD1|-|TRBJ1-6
CASSLEDRGYSPLHF
TGCGCCAGCAGCTTGGAGGACAGGGGGTATTCACCCCTCCACTTT
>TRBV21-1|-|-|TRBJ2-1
CASSRRTGTNEQFF
TGTGCCAGCAGCCGCCGGACAGGGACCAATGAGCAGTTCTTC
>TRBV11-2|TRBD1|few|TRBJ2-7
CASSSTGTGASYEQYF
TGTGCCAGCAGCTCAACCGGGACAGGGGCCTCCTACGAGCAGTACTTC
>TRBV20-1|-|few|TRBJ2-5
CSASWGVGQETQYF
TGCAGTGCTAGCTGGGGTGTGGGGCAAGAGACCCAGTACTTC
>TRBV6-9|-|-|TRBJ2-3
CASSVSRSTDTQYF
TGTGCCAGCAGTGTGTCCAGGAGCACAGATACGCAGTATTTT
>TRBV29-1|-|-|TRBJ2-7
CSFRTVSYEQYF
TGCAGCTTCCGGACAGTATCCTACGAGCAGTACTTC
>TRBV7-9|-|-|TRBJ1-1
CASSLVNRAEAFF
TGTGCCAGCAGCTTAGTCAACCGGGCTGAAGCTTTCTTT
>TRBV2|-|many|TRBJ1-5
CASSEASQDQPQHF
TGTGCCAGCAGTGAAGCTAGTCAGGATCAGCCCCAGCATTTT
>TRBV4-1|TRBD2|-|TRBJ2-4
CASSQQGLAGGQNIQYF
TGCGCCAGCAGCCAACAAGGACTAGCGGGAGGCCAAAACATTCAGTACTTC
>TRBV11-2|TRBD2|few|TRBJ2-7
CASSLHSDGRAAQYF
TGTGCCAGCAGCCTACACTCTGACGGGAGGGCCGCTCAGTACTTC
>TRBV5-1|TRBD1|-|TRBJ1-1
CASSSAGTGYGGTEAFF
TGCGCCAGCAGCTCAGCGGGGACAGGGTATGGTGGCACTGAAGCTTTCTTT
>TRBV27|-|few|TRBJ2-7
CASSLRSSSYEQYF
TGTGCCAGCAGTTTACGGAGTAGCTCCTACGAGCAGTACTTC
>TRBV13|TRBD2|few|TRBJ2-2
CASSRREMVSGELFF
TGTGCCAGCAGCAGGCGGGAGATGGTATCCGGGGAGCTGTTTTTT
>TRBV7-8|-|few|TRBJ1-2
CASSLNYPTENYGYTF
TGTGCCAGCAGCTTAAACTACCCCACGGAAAACTATGGCTACACCTTC
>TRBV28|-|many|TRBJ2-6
CASSFAGPSGGGANVLTF
TGTGCCAGCAGTTTTGCAGGTCCCTCAGGAGGGGGGGCCAACGTCCTGACTTTC
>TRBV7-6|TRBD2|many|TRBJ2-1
CASSVAGVYNEQFF
TGTGCCAGCAGCGTAGCGGGAGTGTACAATGAGCAGTTCTTC
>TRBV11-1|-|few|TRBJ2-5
CASSRYNVRTQETQYF
TGTGCCAGCAGCCGATATAACGTCCGGACTCAAGAGACCCAGTACTTC
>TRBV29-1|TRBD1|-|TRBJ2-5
CSVRDRGQETQYF
TGCAGCGTTAGGGACAGGGGGCAAGAGACCCAGTACTTC
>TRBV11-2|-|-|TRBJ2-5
CASSLDVETQYF
TGTGCCAGCAGCTTAGATGTAGAGACCCAGTACTTC
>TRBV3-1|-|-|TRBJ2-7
CASSLGAFSGIYEQYF
TGTGCCAGCAGTTTGGGGGCCTTTAGCGGCATCTACGAGCAGTACTTC
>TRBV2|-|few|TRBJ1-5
CASIDYRVGQPQHF
TGTGCCAGCATTGACTACAGGGTTGGGCAGCCCCAGCATTTT
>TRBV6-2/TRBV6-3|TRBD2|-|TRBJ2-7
CASSYERLAGMYPPYEQYF
TGTGCCAGCAGTTACGAACGACTAGCGGGCATGTATCCACCTTACGAGCAGTACTTC
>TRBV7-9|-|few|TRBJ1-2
CASSLDSPGYTF
TGTGCCAGCAGCTTGGACAGCCCTGGCTACACCTTC
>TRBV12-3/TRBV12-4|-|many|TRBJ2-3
CASRDSLSRTDTQYF
TGTGCCAGCAGGGACTCCCTTTCGCGGACAGATACGCAGTATTTT
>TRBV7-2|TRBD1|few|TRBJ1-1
CASSFSSGQTEAFF
TGTGCCAGCAGCTTTTCTTCGGGACAGACTGAAGCTTTCTTT
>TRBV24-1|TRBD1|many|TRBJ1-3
CATSDSTPGQAPGNTIYF
TGTGCCACCAGTGATTCGACGCCGGGACAGGCTCCTGGAAACACCATATATTTT
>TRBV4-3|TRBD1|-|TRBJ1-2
CASSQGQGASGYTF
TGCGCCAGCAGCCAAGGACAGGGGGCGAGTGGCTACACCTTC
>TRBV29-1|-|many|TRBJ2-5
CSVVKGRQETQYF
TGCAGCGTTGTAAAGGGGAGGCAAGAGACCCAGTACTTC
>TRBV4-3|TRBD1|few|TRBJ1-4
CASSQGQGNEKLFF
TGCGCCAGCAGCCAAGGACAGGGCAATGAAAAACTGTTTTTT
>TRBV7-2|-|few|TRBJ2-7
CASSLATQAVPQKF
TGTGCCAGCAGCTTAGCCACACAAGCCGTGCCCCAGAAGTTC
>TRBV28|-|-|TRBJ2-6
CASSFVRGRANVLTF
TGTGCCAGCAGTTTCGTAAGAGGTAGGGCCAACGTCCTGACTTTC
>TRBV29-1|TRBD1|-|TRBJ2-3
CSVGRQGPGLQDTQYF
TGCAGCGTTGGCAGACAGGGTCCGGGATTGCAGGATACGCAGTATTTT
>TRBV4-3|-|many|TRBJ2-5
CASSQDRGEGETQYF
TGCGCCAGCAGCCAAGATCGAGGGGAAGGGGAGACCCAGTACTTC